This T cell receptor (beta chain) was retrieved from a study of cytomegalovirus exposure and HLA in healthy donors. PCR used 60 Vbeta primers and 13 Jbeta primers. Produced via immunoSEQ multiplex PCR; TCRdb's table is partial and in-frame only. The specimen's table records approximately 120,000 clones. The V gene end was trimmed by 5 bases and the J gene end by 3 bases; junction bases not matched to a gene: 6. Germline V gene data show CDR1 as MNHEY and CDR2 as SMNVEV (reference sequence). This CDR3 has 14 amino acids. V gene TRBV27 combines with J gene TRBJ2-5, with 7 bases identical to TRBD1. The sequenced sample consisted of PBMCs. The receptor was derived from a woman aged 55-70 years in good health and CMV-seronegative. The CDR3 loop is CASSRSGTEETQYF. The DNA for the CDR3 is TGTGCCAGCAGTAGATCGGGGACAGAAGAGACCCAGTACTTC.